This T cell receptor (beta chain) was retrieved from a study of blood T cells in healthy people across ages. Study-level findings and limits: Long-lived and aged donors differed, with more naive CD4+ cells and higher diversity in the long-lived.

Combining a sample-barcoded 5' primer with a J-beta primer mix, a second PCR ran for roughly 7 to 12 cycles. TCRdb reanalysed the 5' RACE reads using MiXCR and keeps one entry per CDR3 protein. Of about 620,000 distinct CDR3 sequences listed, more than 45% were seen once; the top ten hold 13%. A note on this clonotype: Its antigen is unidentified.

It was approximately 10 milliliters of peripheral blood that were drawn from each donor. Germline V gives CDR1 SNHLY, CDR2 FYNNEI. This CDR3 region has 15 residues. Trimming took 4 bases from V and 5 from J, leaving 17 bases between them. V gene TRBV2 combines with J gene TRBJ2-5; tentatively, D is TRBD1 or TRBD2 (5 bases each). The origin of this receptor is a woman of 80 years or more in good health. The sequencing input was blood. In DNA form, the CDR3 reads TGTGCCAGCAGTGTACTAGGGGTATCAGGGGAGACCCAGTACTTC. This sequence encodes CASSVLGVSGETQYF.